This TCR beta chain is drawn from a study of human T cells and chemical hapten exposure (dated by TCRdb to about 2021). In the study overall: For sensitization, 2% DPC in acetone was applied to an approximately 2 cm by approximately 2 cm area of upper inner arm skin. The study tracked peripheral blood TCR repertoire changes in vivo during primary and secondary sensitization to the hapten diphenylcyclopropenone (DPC) in alopecia patients. Libraries were combined into a pool for sequencing, and differences in TCR yield between samples came mainly from small differences in library volumes within the pool. The patient cohort, mostly female, included alopecia areata with under or over 50% scalp involvement, alopecia totalis and alopecia universalis. Patch tests used Finn chambers with 0.01% DPC on the upper back, scored after 6 days by International Contact Dermatitis Research Group standards. Nearly 30 alopecia patients gave blood for TCR sequencing at one to four time points (pre-sensitization, 2, 6 and 24 weeks). Patients additionally received weekly therapeutic DPC doses to the scalp throughout the roughly 24-week study period. Blood samples were taken from patients before sensitization (week 0) and then at 2, 6 and about 24 weeks after DPC sensitization.

On this clonotype: Its recognized antigen is unknown. Qualities for individual bases were not recorded, and no much larger clone is one base off.

What this sample's time point label stands for: patch test 1, 2 weeks after DPC sensitization. This sample's treatment or condition label indicates: therapeutic diphenylcyclopropenone sensitization with weekly scalp DPC. Blood at each patch-test visit was drawn before the patch test was applied. Patients were considered eligible if aged 18 to 70, diagnosed with alopecia and deemed suitable for DPC therapy, and patients were excluded if pregnant. Unfractionated whole blood was collected in Tempus Blood RNA tubes, and total RNA was extracted from that blood. The full study reports these points: After repeated subsampling, changes were observed in the strength of the expansion versus patch-test correlation and in the threshold at which the correlation became significant. The number of PT1 expanded TCRs positively correlated with patch test score, significant at thresholds 8, 16 and 32 but not 4. Alopecia, a presumed autoimmune disease, was present in all patients, so the immune response of the patients might differ from that of healthy individuals. Significantly more large CDR3 similarity clusters were formed by expanded TCRs than by pre-sensitization or healthy control sets, consistent with antigen-driven responses. DPC sensitization did not change how many TCRs were above 1 in 1000 frequency, and no evidence was found of alterations in global repertoire structure.

Per the germline V gene, SGHRS is the CDR1 and YFSETQ is the CDR2. Inclusive of the bounding cysteine and phenylalanine, the CDR3 is 13 residues long. Kept here is only the CDR3 DNA, which spans 39 bases and is read in frame from base 1. V sheds 7 bases and J sheds 0 bases, leaving 10 bases between their ends. The method behind the library was RACE. The instrument was a NextSeq 500. During library preparation, unique molecular identifiers were attached to individual cDNA molecules so that TCRs could be counted quantitatively and reproducibly. From each blood RNA sample, both TCR alpha and TCR beta chains were sequenced. On the study's bioinformatics: A median of roughly 100,000 TCRs per sample was observed, with a range of roughly 20,000 to 700,000. V, J and CDR3 annotation of the TCR reads was carried out using the Decombinator software suite. For the PS versus PT1 abundance plots, all samples were subsampled to the same number of TCRs (28,000). Expanded TCRs were defined as absent before sensitization and observed at least eight times at the 2-week time point. In-frame beta chains were kept once TCRdb had trimmed the public reads at Q25 with fastp and called clones with MiXCR. Merged by CDR3 protein, the rows form single entries marked with the most common genes and DNA. TCRdb's processing, not the authors', yielded these V and J calls. For this sample the table gives 65,000 to 85,000 distinct CDR3 sequences, of which about a tenth were detected only once. The leading ten clones occupy 1.4% of the sample.

The sequence was obtained from a woman in her fifties or sixties with alopecia areata. Some clones in this sample may be carry-over from other donors' samples. This chain is built from TRBV5-1 and TRBJ2-5, with the D gene not clear enough to name. Here the sequenced sample was whole blood, taken in connection with sensitization to the hapten diphenylcyclopropenone (DPC). CDR3 sequence: CASAARNQETQYF. In nucleotides, the sequence is TGCGCCAGCGCCGCCCGTAACCAAGAGACCCAGTACTTC. Reference TRBV5-1 and TRBJ2-5 proteins supply the regions before and after the CDR3; the full variable domain is: KAGVTQTPRYLIKTRGQQVTLSCSPISGHRSVSWYQQTPGQGLQFLFEYFSETQRNKGNFPGRFSGRQFSNSRSEMNVSTLELGDSALYLCASAARNQETQYFGPGTRLLVL.